This entry lists 6 T cell receptor beta chains sequenced from one sample in a study of cytomegalovirus exposure and HLA in healthy donors. Amplification used 60 Vbeta primers and 13 Jbeta primers. Sequenced by immunoSEQ multiplex PCR; TCRdb stores in-frame clones only, minus some. The table shows about 180,000 clones, with around four fifths occurring only once. The material sequenced was PBMCs. The receptors derive from a woman in her fifties or sixties in good health and CMV-seropositive.

This clone was counted a few times. The genes are TRBV7-9 and TRBJ2-3, with D maybe TRBD1 (6 bases). CDR1 and CDR2 from the germline V gene are SEHNR and FQNEAQ (reference sequence). This CDR3 has 15 residues. Trimming stripped 5 bases from V and 1 base from J, with 13 bases between. This CDR3 is CASSPRDIRTDTQYF. CDR3 sequence (DNA): TGTGCCAGCAGCCCCCGGGACATCCGCACAGATACGCAGTATTTT.

The chain is built from TRBV7-2 and TRBJ2-3, with D unresolved. Trimming left V 1 base short and J 6 bases short, with 8 bases between. The CDR3 covers 13 residues. CDR1 and CDR2 (germline): SGHTA, FQGNSA. In DNA form, the CDR3 reads TGTGCCAGCAGCTTAGGGGCGTTGGATACGCAGTATTTT. Translating gives CASSLGALDTQYF. The variable domain in full, completed from reference TRBV7-2 and TRBJ2-3, reads GAGVSQSPSNKVTEKGKDVELRCDPISGHTALYWYRQSLGQGLEFLIYFQGNSAPDKSGLPSDRFSAERTGGSVSTLTIQRTQQEDSAVYLCASSLGALDTQYFGPGTRLTVL.

The chain uses TRBV28 and TRBJ1-2; D might be TRBD1 (6 bases). CDR3 size: 15 residues. Germline assignment: CDR1 MDHEN and CDR2 SYDVKM. V lost 7 bases and J 0 bases, leaving 15 bases between the germline ends. CDR3 DNA sequence: TGTGCCAGCACCCTGGGGGCGCGCGCTAACTATGGCTACACCTTC. It codes for CASTLGARANYGYTF.

This rearrangement joins TRBV19 to TRBJ1-1, with 10 bases matching TRBD1. Germline CDR1 LNHDA, CDR2 SQIVND (reference sequence). The CDR3 covers 14 residues. V dropped 10 bases and J dropped 10; count of bases not matched to a gene: 15. The CDR3 sequence is CAISTVGTGAVAFF. CDR3 in DNA: TGTGCCATTAGCACGGTGGGGACAGGGGCGGTAGCTTTCTTT.

The chain employs TRBV4-2 and TRBJ2-3; D is unclear. V was cut by 4 bases and J by 2 bases, with 16 bases left in between. The length of the CDR3 is 16 residues. Germline V gene sequence: CDR1 LGHNA, CDR2 YNFKEQ. This CDR3 reads CASSRAAVSTTDTQYF. The CDR3 nucleotides are TGTGCCAGCAGCCGGGCAGCAGTATCAACCACAGATACGCAGTATTTT.

The V and J genes are TRBV11-2 and TRBJ1-4, with D uncertain. This CDR3 region has 15 residues. Germline assignment: CDR1 SGHAT and CDR2 FQNNGV. V was clipped by 5 bases and J by 0 bases, with 10 bases between them. As DNA, the CDR3 is TGTGCCAGCAGCGTTGGGAGTGCAACTAATGAAAAACTGTTTTTT. Translation: CASSVGSATNEKLFF.